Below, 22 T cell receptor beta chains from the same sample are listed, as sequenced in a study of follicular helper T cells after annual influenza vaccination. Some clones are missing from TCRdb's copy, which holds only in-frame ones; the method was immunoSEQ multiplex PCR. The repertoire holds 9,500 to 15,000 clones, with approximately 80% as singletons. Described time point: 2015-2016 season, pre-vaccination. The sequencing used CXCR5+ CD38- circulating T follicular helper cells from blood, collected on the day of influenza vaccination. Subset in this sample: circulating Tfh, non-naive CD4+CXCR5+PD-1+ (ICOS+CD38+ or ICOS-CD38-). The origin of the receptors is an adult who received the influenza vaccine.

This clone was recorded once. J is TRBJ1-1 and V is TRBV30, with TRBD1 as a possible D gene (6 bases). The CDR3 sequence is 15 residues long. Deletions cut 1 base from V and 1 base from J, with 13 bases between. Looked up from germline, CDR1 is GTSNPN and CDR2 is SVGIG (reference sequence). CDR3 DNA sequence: TGTGCCTGGAGTGCTCACAGGGTCACGAACACTGAAGCTTTCTTT. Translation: CAWSAHRVTNTEAFF.

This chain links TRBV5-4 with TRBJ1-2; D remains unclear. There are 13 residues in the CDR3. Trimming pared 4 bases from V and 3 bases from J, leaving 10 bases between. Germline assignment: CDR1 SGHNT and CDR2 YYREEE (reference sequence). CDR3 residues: CASSLNIDYGYTF. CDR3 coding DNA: TGTGCCAGCAGCCTTAATATCGACTATGGCTACACCTTC.

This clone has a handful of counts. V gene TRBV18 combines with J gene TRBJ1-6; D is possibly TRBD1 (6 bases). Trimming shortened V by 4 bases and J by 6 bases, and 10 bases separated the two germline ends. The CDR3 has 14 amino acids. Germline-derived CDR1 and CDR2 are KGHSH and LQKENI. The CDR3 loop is CASSQQGRNSPLHF. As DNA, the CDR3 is TGTGCCAGCTCACAACAGGGCCGTAATTCACCCCTCCACTTT.

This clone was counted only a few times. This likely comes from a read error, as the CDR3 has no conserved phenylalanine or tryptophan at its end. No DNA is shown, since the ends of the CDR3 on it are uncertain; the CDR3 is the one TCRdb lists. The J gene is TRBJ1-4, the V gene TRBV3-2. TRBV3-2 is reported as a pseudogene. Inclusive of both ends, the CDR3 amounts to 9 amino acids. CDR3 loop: CASSPHQGT.

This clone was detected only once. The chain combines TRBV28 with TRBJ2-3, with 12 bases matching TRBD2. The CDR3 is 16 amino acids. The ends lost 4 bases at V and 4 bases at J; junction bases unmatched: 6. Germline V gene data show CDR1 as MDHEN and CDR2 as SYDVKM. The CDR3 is CASSSRLAGVSDTQYF. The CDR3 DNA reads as TGTGCCAGCAGTTCGAGACTAGCGGGGGTGTCAGATACGCAGTATTTT.

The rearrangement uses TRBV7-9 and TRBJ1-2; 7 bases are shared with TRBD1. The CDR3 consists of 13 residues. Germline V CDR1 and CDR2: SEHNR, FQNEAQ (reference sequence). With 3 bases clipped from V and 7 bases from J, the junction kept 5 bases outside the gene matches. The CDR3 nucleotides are TGTGCCAGCAGCTTTAAGGGGGCGGTTGGCTACACCTTC. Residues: CASSFKGAVGYTF.

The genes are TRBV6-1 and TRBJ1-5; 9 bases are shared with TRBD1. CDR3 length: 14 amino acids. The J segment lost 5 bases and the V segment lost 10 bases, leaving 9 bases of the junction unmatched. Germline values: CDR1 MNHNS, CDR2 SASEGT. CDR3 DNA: TGTGCCACCGTCGACAGGGGGTGGGATCAGCCCCAGCATTTT. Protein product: CATVDRGWDQPQHF.

In DNA, the CDR3 is TGTGCCAGCAGTTTTGGTACAAGGAACTATGGCTACACCTTC. As protein: CASSFGTRNYGYTF. The V call is TRBV28, the J call TRBJ1-2, with D uncertain. The CDR3 runs to 14 residues. CDR1 is MDHEN and CDR2 is SYDVKM in the germline V gene. Trimming pared 3 bases from V and 2 bases from J, leaving 10 bases between.

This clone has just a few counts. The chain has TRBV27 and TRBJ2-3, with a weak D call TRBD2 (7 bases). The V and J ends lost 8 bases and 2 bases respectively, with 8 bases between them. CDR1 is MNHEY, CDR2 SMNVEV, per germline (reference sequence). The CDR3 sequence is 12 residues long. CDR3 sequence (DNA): TGTGCCAGCGGGGGGGCCACAGATACGCAGTATTTT. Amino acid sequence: CASGGATDTQYF.

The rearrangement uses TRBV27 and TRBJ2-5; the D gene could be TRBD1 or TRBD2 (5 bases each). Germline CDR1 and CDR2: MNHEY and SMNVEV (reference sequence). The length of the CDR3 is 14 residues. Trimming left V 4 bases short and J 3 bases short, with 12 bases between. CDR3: CASSSLGVEETQYF. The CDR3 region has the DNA TGTGCCAGCAGTTCGCTGGGGGTCGAAGAGACCCAGTACTTC.

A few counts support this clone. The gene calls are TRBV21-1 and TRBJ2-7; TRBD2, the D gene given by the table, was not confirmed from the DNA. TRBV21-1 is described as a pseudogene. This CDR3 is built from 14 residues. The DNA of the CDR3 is TGTGCCAGCAGCACTACCGGACTGAACTACGAGCAGTACTTC. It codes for CASSTTGLNYEQYF.

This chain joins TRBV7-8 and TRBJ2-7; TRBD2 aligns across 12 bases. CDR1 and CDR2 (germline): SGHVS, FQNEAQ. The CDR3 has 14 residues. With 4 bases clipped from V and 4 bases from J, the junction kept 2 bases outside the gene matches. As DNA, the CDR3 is TGTGCCAGCAGCTCCGGGACTAGCGGGTACGAGCAGTACTTC. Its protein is CASSSGTSGYEQYF. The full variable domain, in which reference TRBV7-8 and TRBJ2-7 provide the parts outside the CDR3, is GAGVSQSPRYKVAKRGQDVALRCDPISGHVSLFWYQQALGQGPEFLTYFQNEAQLDKSGLPSDRFFAERPEGSVSTLKIQRTQQEDSAVYLCASSSGTSGYEQYFGPGTRLTVT.

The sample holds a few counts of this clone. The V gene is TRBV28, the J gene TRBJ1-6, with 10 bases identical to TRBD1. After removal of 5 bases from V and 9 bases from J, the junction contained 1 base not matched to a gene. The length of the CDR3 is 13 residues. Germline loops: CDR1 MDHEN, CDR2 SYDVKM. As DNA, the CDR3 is TGTGCCAGCAGTCGGGACAGGGGTTCACCCCTCCACTTT. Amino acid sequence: CASSRDRGSPLHF.

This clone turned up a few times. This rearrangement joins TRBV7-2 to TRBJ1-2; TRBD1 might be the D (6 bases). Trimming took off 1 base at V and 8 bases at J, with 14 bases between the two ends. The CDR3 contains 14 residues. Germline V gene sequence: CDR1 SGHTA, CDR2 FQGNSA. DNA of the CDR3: TGTGCCAGCAGCTTAGTCAGGGGCCCCTACGGCTACACCTTC. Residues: CASSLVRGPYGYTF.

The CDR3: CASRRAGSQGYEQYF. The CDR3 DNA reads as TGTGCCAGCAGACGAGCCGGGTCCCAGGGCTACGAGCAGTACTTC. V and J are TRBV28 and TRBJ2-7, with D possibly TRBD1 on 5 matching bases. The germline gives CDR1 MDHEN, CDR2 SYDVKM. Between the trimmed V and J ends, which lost 6 bases and 3 bases, there was a span of 18 bases. CDR3 length: 15 amino acids.

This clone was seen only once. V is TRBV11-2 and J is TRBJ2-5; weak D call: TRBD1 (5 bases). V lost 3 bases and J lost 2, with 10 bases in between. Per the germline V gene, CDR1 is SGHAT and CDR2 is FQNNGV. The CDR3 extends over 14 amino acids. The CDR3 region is CASSFLKGQETQYF. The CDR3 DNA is TGTGCCAGCAGCTTTCTAAAGGGGCAAGAGACCCAGTACTTC.

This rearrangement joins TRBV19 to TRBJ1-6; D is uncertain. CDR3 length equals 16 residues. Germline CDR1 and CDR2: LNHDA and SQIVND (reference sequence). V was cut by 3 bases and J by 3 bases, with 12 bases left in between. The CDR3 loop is CASSIGREFYNSPLHF. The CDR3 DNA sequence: TGTGCCAGTAGTATCGGCCGGGAGTTCTATAATTCACCCCTCCACTTT.

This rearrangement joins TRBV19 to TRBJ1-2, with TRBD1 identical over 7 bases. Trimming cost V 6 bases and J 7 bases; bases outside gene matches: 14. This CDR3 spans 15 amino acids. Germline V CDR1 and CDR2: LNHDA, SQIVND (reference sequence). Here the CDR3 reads CASRMNVGTVGGYTF. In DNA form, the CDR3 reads TGTGCCAGTAGGATGAACGTCGGGACAGTGGGTGGCTACACCTTC.

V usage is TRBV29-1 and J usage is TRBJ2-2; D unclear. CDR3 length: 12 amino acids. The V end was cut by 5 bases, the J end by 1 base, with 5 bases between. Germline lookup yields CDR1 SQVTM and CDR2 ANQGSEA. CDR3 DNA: TGCAGCGTTAGGCAGAACACCGGGGAGCTGTTTTTT. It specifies CSVRQNTGELFF.

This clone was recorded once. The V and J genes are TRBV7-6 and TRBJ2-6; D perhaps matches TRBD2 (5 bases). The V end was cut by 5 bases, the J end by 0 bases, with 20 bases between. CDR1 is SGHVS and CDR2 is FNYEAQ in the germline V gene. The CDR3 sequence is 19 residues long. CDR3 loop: CASSPLIRGPASGANVLTF. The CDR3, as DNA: TGTGCCAGCAGCCCCTTGATCAGAGGGCCAGCCTCTGGGGCCAACGTCCTGACTTTC.

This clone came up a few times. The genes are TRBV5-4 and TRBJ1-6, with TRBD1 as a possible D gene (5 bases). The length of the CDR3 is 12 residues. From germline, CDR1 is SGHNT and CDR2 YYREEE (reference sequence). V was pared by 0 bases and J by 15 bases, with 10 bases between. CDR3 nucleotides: TGTGCCAGCAGCTTGGACGCGGGACTCCTCCACTTT. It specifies CASSLDAGLLHF.

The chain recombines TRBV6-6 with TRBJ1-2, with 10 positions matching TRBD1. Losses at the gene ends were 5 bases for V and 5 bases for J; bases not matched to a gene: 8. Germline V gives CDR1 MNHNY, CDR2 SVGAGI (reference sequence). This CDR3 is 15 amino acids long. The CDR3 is CASSTTGGLRYGYTF. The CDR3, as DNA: TGTGCCAGCAGTACGACAGGGGGCCTTCGGTATGGCTACACCTTC.